The rows below give T cell receptor beta chains drawn from one sample of a study of cytomegalovirus exposure and HLA in healthy donors. Profiled with immunoSEQ multiplex PCR; TCRdb holds only in-frame clones, not every one. The sample lists about 130,000 clones; 10% were seen once. The material sequenced was PBMCs. The receptors shown here come from a woman younger than 35 in good health and CMV-seropositive. Each CDR3 is given with its conserved first and last residue. Each record gives: CDR3 protein, CDR3 DNA, V gene, J gene, D gene, clone size. D genes are given only for firm matches. Part of the rows lack a size; the others show once, few, many or a class for expanded clones.

cdr3_aa: CASSFIYTGELFF; cdr3_nt: TGTGCCAGCAGTTTTATCTACACCGGGGAGCTGTTTTTT; v_call: TRBV27; j_call: TRBJ2-2; d_call: .; clone_size: .
cdr3_aa: CASSLVDLYEQYF; cdr3_nt: TGTGCCAGCAGCTTGGTGGACTTGTACGAGCAGTACTTC; v_call: TRBV5-6; j_call: TRBJ2-7; d_call: .; clone_size: medium-sized
cdr3_aa: CASSTGGNTEAFF; cdr3_nt: TGCGCCAGCAGCACGGGGGGTAACACTGAAGCTTTCTTT; v_call: TRBV4-1; j_call: TRBJ1-1; d_call: .; clone_size: few
cdr3_aa: CASTSGGSTDTQYF; cdr3_nt: TGCGCCAGCACCTCAGGGGGGAGCACAGATACGCAGTATTTT; v_call: TRBV5-1; j_call: TRBJ2-3; d_call: .; clone_size: .
cdr3_aa: CASSSGQGPIHEQYF; cdr3_nt: TGTGCCAGCAGCTCCGGACAGGGTCCTATCCACGAGCAGTACTTC; v_call: TRBV7-9; j_call: TRBJ2-7; d_call: TRBD1; clone_size: .
cdr3_aa: CASCNGLASSEQFF; cdr3_nt: TGTGCCAGCTGTAACGGTCTGGCTAGCAGTGAGCAGTTCTTC; v_call: TRBV2; j_call: TRBJ2-1; d_call: .; clone_size: .
cdr3_aa: CASRGGGETQYF; cdr3_nt: TGTGCCTCCCGGGGAGGGGGAGAGACCCAGTACTTC; v_call: TRBV10-3; j_call: TRBJ2-5; d_call: .; clone_size: few
cdr3_aa: CASSPAGTGVDEQYF; cdr3_nt: TGTGCCAGCAGCCCTGCCGGGACAGGGGTCGACGAGCAGTACTTC; v_call: TRBV4-2; j_call: TRBJ2-7; d_call: TRBD1; clone_size: few
cdr3_aa: CASNPTVPGEGEQYF; cdr3_nt: TGTGCCAGCAACCCAACAGTGCCAGGGGAAGGCGAGCAGTACTTC; v_call: TRBV5-4; j_call: TRBJ2-7; d_call: .; clone_size: few
cdr3_aa: CAISETGTDNYEQYF; cdr3_nt: TGTGCCATCAGCGAAACAGGGACCGATAACTACGAGCAGTACTTC; v_call: TRBV10-3; j_call: TRBJ2-7; d_call: .; clone_size: .
cdr3_aa: CASMGGTEAFF; cdr3_nt: TGTGCCAGCATGGGGGGCACTGAAGCTTTCTTT; v_call: TRBV6-6; j_call: TRBJ1-1; d_call: .; clone_size: .
cdr3_aa: CASSPSVSNQPQHF; cdr3_nt: TGTGCCAGCTCACCCTCAGTGTCCAATCAGCCCCAGCATTTT; v_call: TRBV18; j_call: TRBJ1-5; d_call: .; clone_size: few
cdr3_aa: CSGGSNEQFF; cdr3_nt: TGCAGTGGTGGGAGCAATGAGCAGTTCTTC; v_call: TRBV20-1; j_call: TRBJ2-1; d_call: .; clone_size: few
cdr3_aa: CASSVSHRTDYGYTF; cdr3_nt: TGTGCCAGCAGTGTAAGTCACAGGACGGACTATGGCTACACCTTC; v_call: TRBV9; j_call: TRBJ1-2; d_call: .; clone_size: .
cdr3_aa: CASSLASGSTDTQYF; cdr3_nt: TGTGCCAGCAGTTTGGCTAGCGGGAGTACAGATACGCAGTATTTT; v_call: TRBV27; j_call: TRBJ2-3; d_call: TRBD2; clone_size: .
cdr3_aa: CASSLSGEGWDRLYGYTF; cdr3_nt: TGTGCCAGCAGCTTAAGTGGTGAAGGTTGGGACAGGCTTTATGGCTACACCTTC; v_call: TRBV7-9; j_call: TRBJ1-2; d_call: TRBD1; clone_size: few
cdr3_aa: CSVEVAGPTDTQYF; cdr3_nt: TGCAGCGTTGAAGTGGCGGGACCCACAGATACGCAGTATTTT; v_call: TRBV29-1; j_call: TRBJ2-3; d_call: .; clone_size: .
cdr3_aa: CASKGRGVITEAFF; cdr3_nt: TGTGCCAGCAAAGGTCGGGGGGTGATCACTGAAGCTTTCTTT; v_call: TRBV27; j_call: TRBJ1-1; d_call: .; clone_size: few
cdr3_aa: CASSLGTGGISGELFF; cdr3_nt: TGTGCCAGCAGCCTCGGGACAGGGGGCATCTCCGGGGAGCTGTTTTTT; v_call: TRBV7-9; j_call: TRBJ2-2; d_call: TRBD1; clone_size: .
cdr3_aa: CASSLGSSNGQETQYF; cdr3_nt: TGCGCCAGCAGCTTGGGGTCCTCCAACGGCCAAGAGACCCAGTACTTC; v_call: TRBV5-1; j_call: TRBJ2-5; d_call: .; clone_size: .
cdr3_aa: CASSLGGQNLFYEQYF; cdr3_nt: TGCGCCAGCAGCTTGGGAGGGCAGAATCTATTCTACGAGCAGTACTTC; v_call: TRBV5-1; j_call: TRBJ2-7; d_call: .; clone_size: .
cdr3_aa: CASRSVAGGWDEQFF; cdr3_nt: TGTGCCAGCCGATCCGTAGCGGGAGGGTGGGATGAGCAGTTCTTC; v_call: TRBV6-5; j_call: TRBJ2-1; d_call: TRBD2; clone_size: few
cdr3_aa: CASSLGGTGGGRAMEQYF; cdr3_nt: TGTGCCAGCAGCTTAGGAGGAACCGGAGGCGGGAGGGCGATGGAGCAGTACTTC; v_call: TRBV7-2; j_call: TRBJ2-7; d_call: TRBD2; clone_size: .
cdr3_aa: CASRKGGPTDTQYF; cdr3_nt: TGCGCCAGCAGGAAAGGGGGCCCCACAGATACGCAGTATTTT; v_call: TRBV5-1; j_call: TRBJ2-3; d_call: TRBD1; clone_size: few
cdr3_aa: CSSRTMGPEAFF; cdr3_nt: TGCAGCTCCCGGACAATGGGTCCTGAAGCTTTCTTT; v_call: TRBV29-1; j_call: TRBJ1-1; d_call: .; clone_size: .
cdr3_aa: CASSPRSYEQYF; cdr3_nt: TGTGCCAGCTCACCAAGAAGCTACGAGCAGTACTTC; v_call: TRBV18; j_call: TRBJ2-7; d_call: .; clone_size: .